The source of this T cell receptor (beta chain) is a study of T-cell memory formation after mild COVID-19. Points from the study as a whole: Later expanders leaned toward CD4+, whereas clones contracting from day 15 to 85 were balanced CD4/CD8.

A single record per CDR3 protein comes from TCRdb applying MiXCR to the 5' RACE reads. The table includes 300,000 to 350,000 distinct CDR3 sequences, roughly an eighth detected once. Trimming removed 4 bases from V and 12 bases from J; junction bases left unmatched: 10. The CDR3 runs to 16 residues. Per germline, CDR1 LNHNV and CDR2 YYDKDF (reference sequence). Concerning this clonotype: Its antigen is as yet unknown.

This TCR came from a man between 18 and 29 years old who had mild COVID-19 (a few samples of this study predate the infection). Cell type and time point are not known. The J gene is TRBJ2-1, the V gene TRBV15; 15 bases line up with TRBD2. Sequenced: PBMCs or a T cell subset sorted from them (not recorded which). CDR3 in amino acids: CATSTMGLAGGASQFF. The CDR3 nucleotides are TGTGCCACCAGCACAATGGGACTAGCGGGGGGCGCTTCGCAGTTCTTC.